Following are 9 T cell receptor beta chains from one sample sequenced in a study of T cell responses to AZD1222 COVID-19 vaccine. Measured with immunoSEQ multiplex PCR; TCRdb has only the in-frame clones, and not every one. The data contain fewer than 95,000 clones, about 91% of them singletons. The material sequenced was peripheral blood, taken 28 days after the second AZD1222 dose. These receptors came from an adult who received the AZD1222 COVID-19 vaccine.

This clone was counted only a few times. The genes are TRBV19 and TRBJ2-5, with 10 bases matching TRBD2. Germline V gives CDR1 LNHDA, CDR2 SQIVND (reference sequence). This CDR3 contains 13 residues. CDR3 nucleotides: TGTGCATCTAGCGGGAGTTTCCAAGAGACCCAGTACTTC. This gives the protein CASSGSFQETQYF.

The chain joins TRBV7-2 to TRBJ2-7; D may be TRBD1 (6 bases). Trimming left V 5 bases short and J 2 bases short, with 7 bases between. The CDR3 length is 12 residues. CDR1 is SGHTA, CDR2 FQGNSA, per germline. CDR3: CASSRDTYEQYF. The DNA for the CDR3 is TGTGCCAGCAGCCGGGACACCTACGAGCAGTACTTC.

This CDR3 is CASSTYSEQYF. CDR3 bases: TGTGCCAGCAGCACTTACTCCGAGCAGTACTTC. The chain has TRBV11-2 and TRBJ2-7; D unclear. The V gene's germline CDR1 is SGHAT and CDR2 FQNNGV. Deletions cut 5 bases from V and 6 bases from J, with 8 bases between. This CDR3 has 11 amino acids.

CDR3 region: CASSYSWTENYGYTF. Written as DNA, the CDR3 is TGTGCCAGCAGTTACTCGTGGACAGAGAACTATGGCTACACCTTC. V and J are TRBV6-5 and TRBJ1-2, with D possibly matching TRBD1 (6 bases). V was cut by 0 bases and J by 2 bases, with 10 bases left in between. Germline V gene sequence: CDR1 MNHEY, CDR2 SVGAGI. This CDR3 comprises 15 residues.

Here the CDR3 reads CATSREVRDEKLFF. The DNA for the CDR3 is TGTGCCACCAGCAGGGAGGTCAGGGATGAAAAACTGTTTTTT. The V gene is TRBV15, the J gene TRBJ1-4, with D tentatively TRBD1 (5 bases). Trimming removed 3 bases at V and 6 bases at J, with 11 bases between. Germline CDR1 and CDR2: LNHNV and YYDKDF (reference sequence). CDR3 length equals 14 residues.

The rearrangement links TRBV14 to TRBJ1-1, with D tentatively TRBD1 (5 bases). The CDR3 consists of 15 residues. Per the germline V gene, CDR1 is SGHDN and CDR2 is FVKESK. V was pared by 0 bases and J by 4 bases, with 12 bases between. CDR3 bases: TGTGCCAGCAGCCAAGATGGGGGTTGGGGCACTGAAGCTTTCTTT. This gives the protein CASSQDGGWGTEAFF. Variable domain in full (rest from reference TRBV14 and TRBJ1-1): EAGVTQFPSHSVIEKGQTVTLRCDPISGHDNLYWYRRVMGKEIKFLLHFVKESKQDESGMPNNRFLAERTGGTYSTLKVQPAELEDSGVYFCASSQDGGWGTEAFFGQGTRLTVV.

This chain links TRBV24-1 with TRBJ2-1, with 13 bases fitting TRBD2. The germline V gene has CDR1 KGHDR and CDR2 SFDVKD. The length of the CDR3 is 18 residues. Trimming cost V 6 bases and J 4 bases; bases outside gene matches: 11. The CDR3 sequence: CATSLRPGLAGLYNEQFF. CDR3 DNA sequence: TGTGCCACCAGTCTAAGACCGGGACTAGCGGGACTGTACAATGAGCAGTTCTTC.

CDR3 bases: TGTGCCAGCAGTGGGAGACAGGGGGCAGGTGAAAAACTGTTTTTT. Its translation is CASSGRQGAGEKLFF. V usage is TRBV2 and J usage is TRBJ1-4, with TRBD1 matching 10 bases. The CDR3 spans 15 residues. Germline CDR1 and CDR2: SNHLY and FYNNEI. V trimming: 4 bases; J trimming: 7 bases; junction bases outside the gene matches: 6. Full variable domain (remainder filled in from reference TRBV2 and TRBJ1-4): EPEVTQTPSHQVTQMGQEVILRCVPISNHLYFYWYRQILGQKVEFLVSFYNNEISEKSEIFDDQFSVERPDGSNFTLKIRSTKLEDSAMYFCASSGRQGAGEKLFFGSGTQLSVL.

J is TRBJ2-2 and V is TRBV4-2; D possibly uses TRBD1 or TRBD2 (6 bases each). The CDR3 totals 17 residues. From germline, CDR1 is LGHNA and CDR2 YNFKEQ. Trimming took off 2 bases at V and 3 bases at J, with 16 bases between the two ends. The CDR3 region is CASSQHEGGRDTGELFF. CDR3 in DNA: TGTGCCAGCAGCCAACACGAGGGGGGAAGGGACACCGGGGAGCTGTTTTTT.